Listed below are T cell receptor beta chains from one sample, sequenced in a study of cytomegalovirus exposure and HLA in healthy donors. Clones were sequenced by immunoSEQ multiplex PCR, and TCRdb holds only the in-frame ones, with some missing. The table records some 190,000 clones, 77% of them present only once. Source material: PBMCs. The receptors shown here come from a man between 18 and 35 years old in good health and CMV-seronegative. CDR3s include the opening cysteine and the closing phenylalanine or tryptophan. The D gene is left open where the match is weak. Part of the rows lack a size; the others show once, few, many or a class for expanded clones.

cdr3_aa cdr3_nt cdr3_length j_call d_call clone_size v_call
CASNWGEGNQPQHF TGTGCCAGTAACTGGGGGGAAGGCAATCAGCCCCAGCATTTT 14 TRBJ1-5 NA NA TRBV19
CASSRRTGGSTDTQYF TGTGCCAGCAGCAGGAGGACAGGAGGCAGCACAGATACGCAGTATTTT 16 TRBJ2-3 NA once TRBV21-1
CASSLLPGLAGTDTQYF TGTGCCAGCAGCTTATTACCCGGACTAGCCGGCACAGATACGCAGTATTTT 17 TRBJ2-3 TRBD2 once TRBV7-2
CASSYSGTGLEETQYF TGTGCCAGCAGCTACTCCGGGACAGGGCTGGAAGAGACCCAGTACTTC 16 TRBJ2-5 TRBD1 NA TRBV7-9
CASSLGGTGELFF TGTGCCAGCAGCCTCGGGGGCACCGGGGAGCTGTTTTTT 13 TRBJ2-2 NA NA TRBV9
CASSFRHHNEQFF TGTGCCAGCAGCTTTAGACACCACAATGAGCAGTTCTTC 13 TRBJ2-1 NA NA TRBV5-4
CASSPRTVQETQYF TGTGCCAGCAGCCCCCGGACAGTACAAGAGACCCAGTACTTC 14 TRBJ2-5 NA NA TRBV9
CASSFKTGAGGPFIHTQYF TGTGCCAGCAGCTTCAAAACGGGAGCGGGAGGGCCGTTTATTCATACGCAGTATTTT 19 TRBJ2-3 TRBD2 NA TRBV7-2
CASSLRVNSYEQYF TGCGCCAGCAGCTTGCGGGTTAACTCCTACGAGCAGTACTTC 14 TRBJ2-7 NA NA TRBV5-1
CASSLQGVTGELFF TGTGCCAGCAGCTTACAAGGGGTCACCGGGGAGCTGTTTTTT 14 TRBJ2-2 NA NA TRBV7-2
CASSLGPQGDEQFF TGTGCCAGCAGCTTGGGGCCACAGGGAGATGAGCAGTTCTTC 14 TRBJ2-1 NA NA TRBV5-6
CASSQVGRGPNQPQHF TGCGCCAGCAGCCAAGTAGGCAGGGGGCCTAATCAGCCCCAGCATTTT 16 TRBJ1-5 TRBD1 NA TRBV4-1
CASSTSGYTSYEQYF TGTGCCAGTAGTACCTCAGGGTACACGTCCTACGAGCAGTACTTC 15 TRBJ2-7 NA few TRBV19
CASSFSYEQYF TGTGCCAGCAGCTTCTCCTACGAGCAGTACTTC 11 TRBJ2-7 NA once TRBV5-6
CASSLAWHTEQYF TGTGCCAGCAGCTTAGCTTGGCATACGGAGCAGTACTTC 13 TRBJ2-7 NA NA TRBV7-6
CASSAQTALNTEAFF TGTGCCAGCAGCGCCCAGACAGCCTTGAACACTGAAGCTTTCTTT 15 TRBJ1-1 NA NA TRBV9
CAIIADNRNEQFF TGTGCCATCATAGCGGACAATCGCAATGAGCAGTTCTTC 13 TRBJ2-1 NA NA TRBV27
CASSVDRGLNEQYF TGTGCCAGCTCAGTAGACAGGGGGCTTAACGAGCAGTACTTC 14 TRBJ2-7 TRBD1 NA TRBV18
CASSPGLAGGNEQYF TGTGCCAGCAGCCCAGGACTAGCGGGGGGAAACGAGCAGTACTTC 15 TRBJ2-7 TRBD2 NA TRBV5-4
CASSLDSWRGIEQYF TGCGCCAGCAGCTTAGACAGCTGGAGGGGAATTGAGCAGTACTTC 15 TRBJ2-7 NA NA TRBV5-1
CASSSRRSGGLAEAFF TGTGCCAGCAGCTCCCGCCGGTCAGGGGGATTGGCTGAAGCTTTCTTT 16 TRBJ1-1 TRBD1 NA TRBV7-2
CASSLAVGPTDTQYF TGTGCCAGCAGCCTAGCGGTGGGCCCCACAGATACGCAGTATTTT 15 TRBJ2-3 TRBD2 once TRBV2
CASSRGRALDEQFF TGTGCCAGCAGCCGCGGGAGGGCCCTCGATGAGCAGTTCTTC 14 TRBJ2-1 TRBD2 NA TRBV7-8
CASSSRGQGDTEAFF TGTGCCAGCAGTAGCCGCGGGCAGGGGGACACTGAAGCTTTCTTT 15 TRBJ1-1 TRBD1 NA TRBV6-6
CASSLPRAGNTEAFF TGTGCCAGCAGCTTACCCAGGGCAGGGAACACTGAAGCTTTCTTT 15 TRBJ1-1 NA NA TRBV7-2
CASSVGRNSYNEQFF TGTGCCAGCAGCGTAGGGCGGAACTCCTACAATGAGCAGTTCTTC 15 TRBJ2-1 NA NA TRBV9
CSRTGSSPLHF TGCAGCCGAACAGGCTCTTCACCCCTCCACTTT 11 TRBJ1-6 NA NA TRBV20-1
CAWSVTSSYEQYF TGTGCCTGGAGTGTAACTAGCTCCTACGAGCAGTACTTC 13 TRBJ2-7 NA NA TRBV30
CAWSVQGLEQYF TGTGCCTGGAGTGTCCAGGGGCTCGAGCAGTACTTC 12 TRBJ2-7 NA NA TRBV30
CASSVEPTASTDTQYF TGTGCCAGCAGCGTAGAACCGACAGCCAGCACAGATACGCAGTATTTT 16 TRBJ2-3 NA NA TRBV9
CSSSLAGDRSSYEQYF TGTTCCAGCAGCTTAGCGGGGGACAGAAGCTCCTACGAGCAGTACTTC 16 TRBJ2-7 TRBD2 NA TRBV7-9
CASSESRLAGNLLRYNEQFF TGCGCCAGCAGTGAGTCGAGACTAGCGGGAAACCTTCTACGGTACAATGAGCAGTTCTTC 20 TRBJ2-1 TRBD2 NA TRBV10-2
CASSEFPKRGASNTGELFF TGTGCCAGCAGTGAATTTCCCAAGCGGGGGGCCTCGAACACCGGGGAGCTGTTTTTT 19 TRBJ2-2 TRBD2 NA TRBV6-1
CASRQGWGTDTQYF TGTGCCAGCAGACAGGGTTGGGGCACAGATACGCAGTATTTT 14 TRBJ2-3 NA NA TRBV6-6
CASSLVLRDPGELFF TGTGCCAGCAGCTTGGTCCTGCGGGACCCCGGGGAGCTGTTTTTT 15 TRBJ2-2 NA NA TRBV5-4
CSGGGGLTYEQYF TGCAGCGGCGGGGGGGGGTTAACCTACGAGCAGTACTTC 13 TRBJ2-7 TRBD2 few TRBV29-1
CASSLLLDQAVNEQFF TGTGCCAGCAGCCTACTCTTGGATCAGGCTGTCAATGAGCAGTTCTTC 16 TRBJ2-1 NA NA TRBV5-4
CASSPGLVGEQFF TGTGCCAGCAGCCCGGGACTAGTCGGTGAGCAGTTCTTC 13 TRBJ2-1 TRBD2 NA TRBV13
CASSPFQGLNTEAFF TGTGCCAGCTCACCATTTCAGGGGCTAAACACTGAAGCTTTCTTT 15 TRBJ1-1 NA NA TRBV18
CASSFPGHGEAFF TGTGCCAGCAGCTTTCCCGGACACGGTGAAGCTTTCTTT 13 TRBJ1-1 NA NA TRBV11-3